The 16 T cell receptor beta chains listed next were all sequenced from one sample in a study of CD8 T cells in ankylosing spondylitis. Overall study findings and caveats: Made up of 7 to 9 highly homologous variants, a TCR beta motif appeared characteristic of ankylosing spondylitis blood.

From the 5' RACE reads, TCRdb called clonotypes with MiXCR, one entry per CDR3 protein. The sample lists approximately 400,000 distinct CDR3 sequences; approximately 26% were seen once. The antigens of these receptors remain unknown. Sample: blood, either unsorted or a sorted T cell fraction (not recorded which). These receptors all stem from a male donor with ankylosing spondylitis.

The CDR3 is CASSIPTSLTQYF. The CDR3 bases are TGTGCCAGCAGCATACCGACTAGTCTGACCCAGTACTTC. J is TRBJ2-5 and V is TRBV5-5; TRBD2 might be the D (6 bases). V was cut by 4 bases and J by 7 bases, with 14 bases left in between. Germline V gene data show CDR1 as SGHKS and CDR2 as YYEKEE (reference sequence). This CDR3 is built from 13 residues.

The V gene is TRBV5-1, the J gene TRBJ2-5, with D possibly matching TRBD1 (5 bases). The CDR3 runs 15 residues. CDR1 and CDR2 from the germline V gene are SGHRS and YFSETQ. Trimming took off 4 bases at V and 5 bases at J, with 18 bases between the two ends. The CDR3 here is CASSHGFQGSETQYF. In nucleotides, the CDR3 is TGCGCCAGCAGCCACGGATTTCAGGGTAGCGAGACCCAGTACTTC.

The V and J genes are TRBV30 and TRBJ2-1; 10 positions agree with TRBD2. CDR3 length equals 12 residues. Trimming took 4 bases from V and 6 from J; bases not matched to a gene: 0. Looked up from germline, CDR1 is GTSNPN and CDR2 is SVGIG (reference sequence). This CDR3 is CAWTSGSNEQFF. The CDR3 DNA sequence: TGTGCCTGGACTAGCGGGAGCAATGAGCAGTTCTTC. The variable domain in full, completed from reference TRBV30 and TRBJ2-1, reads SQTIHQWPATLVQPVGSPLSLECTVEGTSNPNLYWYRQAAGRGLQLLFYSVGIGQISSEVPQNLSASRPQDRQFILSSKKLLLSDSGFYLCAWTSGSNEQFFGPGTRLTVL.

The J gene is TRBJ2-3, the V gene TRBV10-3, with 8 bases aligning to TRBD2. The CDR3 covers 15 residues. The V gene's germline CDR1 is ENHRY and CDR2 SYGVKD. V lost 4 bases to trimming and J lost 4 bases; unmatched junction nucleotides: 7. The CDR3 loop reads CAISVGSGMSDTQYF. CDR3 sequence (DNA): TGTGCCATCAGTGTGGGTAGCGGGATGTCAGATACGCAGTATTTT.

Comments on this clonotype: Just one base apart from a much larger clone, this may be a read error. J is TRBJ1-5 and V is TRBV20-1; D is possibly TRBD1 (5 bases). The CDR3 is made up of 14 amino acids. V lost 4 bases to trimming and J lost 3 bases, with 13 bases between them. Germline CDR1 is DFQATT and CDR2 is SNEGSKA (reference sequence). The CDR3 region is CSATDKGLNQPQHF. For the CDR3, the DNA is TGCAGTGCTACCGACAAGGGGCTCAATCAGCCCCAGCATTTT.

This chain connects TRBV5-1 to TRBJ1-1; D is unclear. This CDR3 has 13 residues. The germline V gene encodes CDR1 SGHRS and CDR2 YFSETQ. Trimming took 6 bases from V and 1 from J, leaving 10 bases between them. CDR3: CASTFSGNTEAFF. The CDR3 DNA is TGCGCCAGCACCTTCAGCGGGAACACTGAAGCTTTCTTT. The variable domain in full, completed from reference TRBV5-1 and TRBJ1-1, reads KAGVTQTPRYLIKTRGQQVTLSCSPISGHRSVSWYQQTPGQGLQFLFEYFSETQRNKGNFPGRFSGRQFSNSRSEMNVSTLELGDSALYLCASTFSGNTEAFFGQGTRLTVV.

This clonotype has more than one count but fewer than ten. The rearrangement uses TRBV7-6 and TRBJ2-3; tentatively, D is TRBD2 (6 bases). The germline gives CDR1 SGHVS, CDR2 FNYEAQ. The CDR3 covers 16 residues. The V gene lost 5 bases and the J gene lost 4 bases, with 19 bases spanning the gap. The CDR3 region is CASSLIASPGADTQYF. The CDR3 nucleotides are TGTGCCAGCAGCCTTATAGCGTCCCCGGGGGCAGATACGCAGTATTTT.

The sample holds a few counts of this clonotype. The chain uses TRBV27 and TRBJ1-5; D gene ambiguous. CDR3 length equals 14 residues. Germline values: CDR1 MNHEY, CDR2 SMNVEV (reference sequence). Deletions cut 5 bases from V and 0 bases from J, with 8 bases between. The CDR3 loop reads CASSPKYSNQPQHF. The DNA for the CDR3 is TGTGCCAGCAGTCCTAAATATAGCAATCAGCCCCAGCATTTT.

In its sample, this clonotype was seen a few times. V is TRBV4-2 and J is TRBJ1-2; TRBD1 is a possible D gene (5 bases). The CDR3 loop spans 14 amino acids. Germline V gene lookup returns CDR1 LGHNA and CDR2 YNFKEQ. V lost 5 bases, J lost 3 bases, and 13 bases lay in between. The CDR3 DNA is TGTGCCAGCAGCGACGGGGGGTCGGACTATGGCTACACCTTC. It codes for CASSDGGSDYGYTF.

This clonotype was detected ten times or more. The rearrangement uses TRBV29-1 and TRBJ2-3; maybe TRBD2 (6 bases). The V end was cut by 3 bases, the J end by 8 bases, with 15 bases between. CDR3 length: 13 amino acids. Per germline, CDR1 SQVTM and CDR2 ANQGSEA. The CDR3 nucleotides read TGCAGCGTTGAGGCTCAGTACGGGGGTACGCAGTATTTT. Translating gives CSVEAQYGGTQYF.

In DNA form, the CDR3 reads TGTGCCAGCAGCTTAGCCGGGGCGCACCAAGAGACCCAGTACTTC. Its translation: CASSLAGAHQETQYF. The chain has TRBV7-9 and TRBJ2-5; D possibly uses TRBD1 or TRBD2 (5 bases each). The CDR3 sequence is 15 residues long. Per germline, CDR1 SEHNR and CDR2 FQNEAQ (reference sequence). V lost 0 bases, J lost 0 bases, and 8 bases lay in between.

The rearrangement joins TRBV10-1 to TRBJ2-1, with 8 nucleotides matching TRBD2. The V gene's germline CDR1 is WNHNN and CDR2 SYGVQD (reference sequence). The CDR3 is 16 residues long. Germline trimming cut 4 bases from V and 4 bases from J; bases unmatched to any gene: 9. CDR3 region: CASSGIAGLSYNEQFF. For the CDR3, the DNA is TGCGCCAGCAGTGGTATAGCGGGACTATCTTACAATGAGCAGTTCTTC.

In its sample, this clonotype was seen a few times. V is TRBV7-2 and J is TRBJ1-4; the match to TRBD1 covers 9 bases. Germline V gene sequence: CDR1 SGHTA, CDR2 FQGNSA. The J segment lost 5 bases and the V segment lost 5 bases, leaving 6 bases of the junction unmatched. The CDR3 consists of 15 residues. CDR3 nucleotides: TGTGCCAGCAGCACTCAGGGACAGGGAAATGAAAAACTGTTTTTT. It translates to CASSTQGQGNEKLFF.

This clonotype was counted at least ten times. The chain has TRBV15 and TRBJ2-3, with D tentatively TRBD1 or TRBD2 (5 bases each). In germline, CDR1 is LNHNV, CDR2 YYDKDF (reference sequence). The CDR3 runs 14 residues. V shed 0 bases and J shed 4 bases, with 8 bases lying between them. In DNA form, the CDR3 reads TGTGCCACCAGCAGAGATATGGGACCAGATACGCAGTATTTT. Translated, it gives CATSRDMGPDTQYF.

The rearrangement joins TRBV28 to TRBJ2-1, with 12 bases lining up with TRBD2. The V gene's germline CDR1 is MDHEN and CDR2 SYDVKM. V was clipped by 1 base and J by 11 bases; unmatched bases: 12. This CDR3 is 17 amino acids long. CDR3 in DNA: TGTGCCAGCAGTTTATTGGTAGGTGACACTAGCGGGAGGCAGCAGTTCTTC. Protein: CASSLLVGDTSGRQQFF.

The chain joins TRBV20-1 to TRBJ1-1; possibly TRBD1 for D (5 bases). The germline CDR1 and CDR2 sequences are DFQATT and SNEGSKA (reference sequence). Deletions cut 6 bases from V and 0 bases from J, with 23 bases between. The CDR3 totals 17 residues. In nucleotides, the CDR3 is TGCAGTGCCTCCTGGGGGACCTTAGGGGTCGTGAACACTGAAGCTTTCTTT. Translated: CSASWGTLGVVNTEAFF.